A selection of T cell receptor beta chains follows, all from one sample in a study of blood T cell repertoires in COVID-19. The data were produced by immunoSEQ multiplex PCR, yet TCRdb's version contains in-frame clones alone and is incomplete. Of around 190,000 clones listed, more than 75% were seen once; the top ten hold about a sixth. Material: PBMCs or T cells enriched from blood (not recorded which). These receptor sequences come from a woman in her fifties or sixties with acute COVID-19. Both conserved end residues are part of each CDR3. Each record gives: V gene, clone size, J gene, D gene, CDR3 DNA, CDR3 protein. A D gene is named only where the DNA matches it firmly. Size is stated for part of the rows, as once, few or many counts, or as a class when the clone is expanded.

>TRBV28|-|TRBJ1-6|TRBD1
TGTGCCAGCAGTCGGACAGGGACGCGCAATTCACCCCTCCACTTT
CASSRTGTRNSPLHF
>TRBV4-2|-|TRBJ2-1|TRBD2
TGTGCCAGCAGCCCCGGACTAGCGGGCTACAATGAGCAGTTCTTC
CASSPGLAGYNEQFF
>TRBV6-5|-|TRBJ1-6|TRBD1
TGTGCCAGCAGTCCCGGGACAGAAGTCGCCCTCCTCCACTTT
CASSPGTEVALLHF
>TRBV3-1/TRBV3-2|-|TRBJ1-2|-
TGTGCCAGCATGCCGAGGGCCGGTGGCTACACCTTC
CASMPRAGGYTF
>TRBV6-5|few|TRBJ2-2|TRBD2
TGTGCCAGCCAGCGGGGGAGGAACACCGGGGAGCTGTTTTTT
CASQRGRNTGELFF
>TRBV18|-|TRBJ2-1|TRBD2
TGTGCCAGCTCAAGGCTAAGCGGGAACTACAATGAGCAGTTCTTC
CASSRLSGNYNEQFF
>TRBV29-1|-|TRBJ2-1|TRBD2
TGCAGCGTTGAGGGACTAGCGGGGGCCTCCTACAATGAGCAGTTCTTC
CSVEGLAGASYNEQFF
>TRBV7-9|-|TRBJ1-4|TRBD1
TGTGCCAGCAGCTCGTCCCGGGACAGGGGGAAGGGTGAAAAACTGTTTTTT
CASSSSRDRGKGEKLFF
>TRBV14|-|TRBJ1-1|-
TGTGCCAGCAGCCAAGAATCGCCCCAACAGACCTTT
CASSQESPQQTF
>TRBV19|-|TRBJ1-1|-
TGTGCCAGTAGTATAGTAGGGCCCGAGGGCACTGAAGCTTTCTTT
CASSIVGPEGTEAFF
>TRBV19|-|TRBJ2-3|TRBD2
TGTGCCAGTCGGGGACTAGCGGGGGCCAACACAGATACGCAGTATTTT
CASRGLAGANTDTQYF
>TRBV7-9|-|TRBJ1-1|-
TGTGCCAGCAGCCCCCAGGGGCTGAGCACTGAAGCTTTCTTT
CASSPQGLSTEAFF
>TRBV7-8|-|TRBJ2-4|-
TGTGCCAGCAGCTTCAGGGAACTAGCCAAAAACATTCAGTACTTC
CASSFRELAKNIQYF
>TRBV4-1|few|TRBJ1-6|-
TGCGCCAGCAGCCAAGAGGGCAGGGGAAGTTCACCCCTCCACTTT
CASSQEGRGSSPLHF
>TRBV7-2|few|TRBJ2-1|TRBD2
TGTGCCAGCAGCTTAGGACTAGCGGGGGGTAATGAGCAGTTCTTC
CASSLGLAGGNEQFF
>TRBV7-9|-|TRBJ1-1|-
TGTGCCAGCAGCCCGGGGGGTCAGCGGGAAGCTTTCTTT
CASSPGGQREAFF
>TRBV28|-|TRBJ1-5|-
TGTGCCAGCAGGGCACAGGGAACAGGCAATCAGCCCCAGCATTTT
CASRAQGTGNQPQHF
>TRBV30|-|TRBJ2-6|TRBD1
TGTGCCTGGAGTGTACTGACAGGGGGCGGGTGGGCCAACGTCCTGACTTTC
CAWSVLTGGGWANVLTF
>TRBV5-4|-|TRBJ1-2|-
TGTGCCAGCAGCTTGGACAGGGCGAAAGGCTACACCTTC
CASSLDRAKGYTF
>TRBV5-4|few|TRBJ1-1|-
TGTGCCAGCAGCCGCGCTATTGGGCCGGAGGGCACTGAAGCTTTCTTT
CASSRAIGPEGTEAFF
>TRBV5-1|once|TRBJ2-3|-
TGCGCCAGCAGCTTGCTTTCAGATACGCAGTATTTT
CASSLLSDTQYF
>TRBV5-8|-|TRBJ2-3|-
TGTGCCAGCAGCTTGGCCTCGGGTGCAGATAGCACAGATACGCAGTATTTT
CASSLASGADSTDTQYF
>TRBV5-4|-|TRBJ1-1|-
TGTGCCAGCAGCTCGGGGGGACCTGAAGCTTTCTTT
CASSSGGPEAFF
>TRBV29-1|few|TRBJ2-2|TRBD1
TGCAGCGTTCGTGGGACAGGGGACACCGGGGAGCTGTTTTTT
CSVRGTGDTGELFF
>TRBV28|-|TRBJ1-6|-
TGTGCCAGCCGCACCTACGCCCAAACCCTTAAATCACCCCTCCACTTT
CASRTYAQTLKSPLHF
>TRBV28|few|TRBJ1-4|-
TGTGCCAGCATGTTTTTTCGCGCAGGGGAGGAAAAACTGTTTTTT
CASMFFRAGEEKLFF
>TRBV27|-|TRBJ1-2|TRBD1
TGTGCCAGCAGCCGGGGGGCAGGGGGCGGCTATGGCTACACCTTC
CASSRGAGGGYGYTF
>TRBV27|few|TRBJ1-1|-
TGTGCCAGCAGTTTATCCGGGGTAGGGACTGAAGCTTTCTTT
CASSLSGVGTEAFF
>TRBV18|once|TRBJ2-2|-
TGTGCCAGCTCACCCTCCTGGGGGGCGAACACCGGGGAGCTGTTTTTT
CASSPSWGANTGELFF
>TRBV18|-|TRBJ1-2|-
TGTGCCAGCTCACCGTCTGACTTCTCGTCTGGCTACACCTTC
CASSPSDFSSGYTF
>TRBV6-7|-|TRBJ1-5|-
TGTGCCAGCAGTCGGGGACTCAAAGGCGGCAATCAGCCCCAGCATTTT
CASSRGLKGGNQPQHF
>TRBV27|-|TRBJ1-1|TRBD1
TGTGCCAGCAGAGGGGACAGGGTCGGGAACACTGAAGCTTTCTTT
CASRGDRVGNTEAFF
>TRBV7-8|few|TRBJ1-6|-
TGTGCCAGCAGCCTAGGCGGGGCCCGCAGCTCCTATAATTCACCCCTCCACTTT
CASSLGGARSSYNSPLHF
>TRBV5-1|few|TRBJ1-6|-
TGCGCCAGCAGCTTGTTCTCAGACAGCGGGAAAAATTCACCCCTCCACTTT
CASSLFSDSGKNSPLHF
>TRBV10-1|few|TRBJ2-3|TRBD1
TGCGCCAGCAACAGGGGGACTACAGATACGCAGTATTTT
CASNRGTTDTQYF
>TRBV7-6|-|TRBJ1-4|-
TGTGCCAGCAGCTTTAACAGCCTTCTCAATGAAAAACTGTTTTTT
CASSFNSLLNEKLFF